What follows are 18 T cell receptor beta chains derived from one specimen sequenced in a study of T cell repertoires in cytomegalovirus infection (dated by TCRdb to between 2019 and 2020). The treatment or condition label, as the study defines it: in vitro stimulation with specific CMV peptide epitopes to enrich CMV-specific T cells. The sample was run on an Illumina HiSeq 1500. Clones were called with MiXCR by TCRdb after fastp trimmed the public reads at Q25, and only in-frame beta chains were retained. Rows matching on CDR3 protein sequence are summarized as one entry with the most common DNA and genes. Here the sample has a few hundred thousand distinct CDR3 sequences; 40% occur a single time. Over 45% of the sample comes from the top ten. Their target antigens are unknown. The input for sequencing was cultured PBMCs, taken from culture after CMV antigen stimulation. The source of these receptors is a human donor in good health (CMV status not recorded). Some clones in this sample may be carry-over from other donors' samples.

The chain has TRBV7-2 and TRBJ2-5, with 9 positions matching TRBD1. Germline V lookup: CDR1 SGHTA, CDR2 FQGNSA. The CDR3 has 14 amino acids. V lost 7 bases, J lost 3 bases, and 6 bases stayed unmatched. CDR3 sequence reads: CASTLTGGEETQYF. For the CDR3, the DNA is TGTGCCAGCACGCTCACAGGGGGCGAAGAGACCCAGTACTTC.

CDR3 sequence: CASSYSFSDTQYF. CDR3 DNA sequence: TGTGCCAGCAGTTACTCGTTTTCTGATACGCAGTATTTT. The chain employs TRBV6-2 or TRBV6-3 and TRBJ2-3; D gene ambiguous. CDR3 length: 13 residues. Deletions cut 0 bases from V and 6 bases from J, with 7 bases between. CDR1 and CDR2 from the germline V gene are MNHEY and SVGEGT.

At least ten counts were recorded for this clonotype. The rearrangement joins TRBV7-9 to TRBJ2-4; 8 nucleotides align to TRBD1. This CDR3 has 13 amino acids. The V gene's germline CDR1 is SEHNR and CDR2 FQNEAQ (reference sequence). V lost 5 bases, J lost 6 bases, and 3 bases stayed unmatched. The CDR3 region is CASSTGGRNIQYF. The CDR3 nucleotides are TGTGCCAGCAGCACAGGGGGGAGAAACATTCAGTACTTC.

The CDR3 is CASSVGSGRTQYF. In DNA form, the CDR3 reads TGTGCCAGCAGTGTGGGCTCGGGGAGGACCCAGTACTTC. This chain links TRBV6-1 with TRBJ2-5; TRBD2 might be the D (5 bases). The V and J ends lost 4 bases and 7 bases respectively, with 13 bases between them. This CDR3 has 13 residues. The germline gives CDR1 MNHNS, CDR2 SASEGT.

This clonotype was observed many times. The chain uses TRBV7-2 and TRBJ2-3, with D perhaps being TRBD1 or TRBD2 (6 bases each). CDR3 length: 16 residues. Per germline, CDR1 SGHTA and CDR2 FQGNSA. V lost 8 bases and J lost 6, with 24 bases in between. The CDR3 DNA reads as TGTGCCAGCGCCTTCGGGGGCGGGCGAAGACGGGATACGCAGTATTTT. This encodes CASAFGGGRRRDTQYF.

This clonotype has a count of ten or more. V gene TRBV7-2 combines with J gene TRBJ2-7, with D hard to call. This CDR3 has 14 residues. Trimming took 1 base from V and 4 from J, leaving 11 bases between them. CDR1 and CDR2 from the germline V gene are SGHTA and FQGNSA. CDR3 bases: TGTGCCAGCAGCTTAGTCGCTAGTGCTTACGAGCAGTACTTC. Translation gives CASSLVASAYEQYF.

This chain connects TRBV30 to TRBJ2-5; 9 nucleotides line up with TRBD1. Germline V gene sequence: CDR1 GTSNPN, CDR2 SVGIG (reference sequence). Germline trimming cut 1 base from V and 1 base from J; bases unmatched to any gene: 7. The CDR3 extends over 16 amino acids. The DNA of the CDR3 is TGTGCCTGGAGTGAGGGGACAGGGCAAGGCCAAGAGACCCAGTACTTC. As protein: CAWSEGTGQGQETQYF. Combining the CDR3 with reference TRBV30 and TRBJ2-5 gives the whole variable domain SQTIHQWPATLVQPVGSPLSLECTVEGTSNPNLYWYRQAAGRGLQLLFYSVGIGQISSEVPQNLSASRPQDRQFILSSKKLLLSDSGFYLCAWSEGTGQGQETQYFGPGTRLLVL.

This clonotype has a handful of counts. V gene TRBV12-3 or TRBV12-4 combines with J gene TRBJ2-1; possibly TRBD2 for D (6 bases). The CDR3 has 15 amino acids. V gave up 3 bases and J gave up 3 bases, with 12 bases separating them. The CDR3 sequence is CASSLGDSRYNEQFF. The DNA of the CDR3 is TGTGCCAGCAGTTTGGGGGACTCTCGCTACAATGAGCAGTTCTTC.

The chain links TRBV6-6 to TRBJ1-1, with D unclear. Trimming removed 0 bases from V and 3 bases from J, with 11 bases in between. CDR1 is MNHNY, CDR2 SVGAGI, per germline (reference sequence). The CDR3 extends over 15 amino acids. The CDR3 region has the DNA TGTGCCAGCAGTTACTCGGGAACATGGGACACTGAAGCTTTCTTT. Its protein is CASSYSGTWDTEAFF.

The V gene is TRBV6-5, the J gene TRBJ2-7; tentative D call: TRBD2 (5 bases). Germline-derived CDR1 and CDR2 are MNHEY and SVGAGI. The CDR3 runs 15 residues. V was clipped by 6 bases and J by 0 bases, with 15 bases between them. CDR3 in amino acids: CASSRGSFSSYEQYF. The CDR3 DNA follows: TGTGCCAGCAGCCGAGGGAGCTTTAGCTCCTACGAGCAGTACTTC.

This chain links TRBV29-1 with TRBJ1-2, with D perhaps matching TRBD1 (5 bases). The CDR3 has 12 amino acids. Trimming left V 6 bases short and J 3 bases short, with 11 bases between. Germline V CDR1 and CDR2: SQVTM, ANQGSEA. The CDR3 spells CSVGTGYYGYTF. DNA of the CDR3: TGCAGCGTGGGAACAGGATACTATGGCTACACCTTC.

The sample holds many counts of this clonotype. This rearrangement joins TRBV7-2 to TRBJ2-1, with D unresolved. Germline V gene sequence: CDR1 SGHTA, CDR2 FQGNSA. Trimming took 5 bases from V and 0 from J, leaving 17 bases between them. The CDR3 length is 17 residues. This CDR3 is CASSLHASARSYNEQFF. CDR3 in DNA: TGTGCCAGCAGCCTCCACGCGAGCGCTCGCTCCTACAATGAGCAGTTCTTC.

V and J are TRBV20-1 and TRBJ2-7; TRBD1 matches 7 bases. V lost 0 bases, J lost 4 bases, and 9 bases stayed unmatched. This CDR3 has 15 amino acids. Per germline, CDR1 DFQATT and CDR2 SNEGSKA (reference sequence). CDR3 DNA: TGCAGTGCTAGAGATCCGGGCGACAGGGCTTACGAGCAGTACTTC. Amino acid sequence: CSARDPGDRAYEQYF.

This clonotype was counted a few times. V is TRBV19 and J is TRBJ2-5, with 8 bases fitting TRBD2. Germline lookup yields CDR1 LNHDA and CDR2 SQIVND (reference sequence). V lost 10 bases and J lost 4; bases outside the gene matches: 11. There are 14 residues in the CDR3. The CDR3 here is CATAGGGVGETQYF. CDR3 sequence (DNA): TGTGCCACCGCGGGGGGTGGGGTCGGAGAGACCCAGTACTTC.

The J gene is TRBJ2-1, the V gene TRBV6-6; D might be TRBD2 (5 bases). This CDR3 region has 13 residues. Germline CDR1 and CDR2: MNHNY and SVGAGI (reference sequence). V was clipped by 7 bases and J by 9 bases, with 16 bases between them. CDR3 region: CASTAPTIREQFF. The CDR3 nucleotides read TGTGCCAGCACCGCCCCGACTATTCGTGAGCAGTTCTTC.

This clonotype was counted a few times. V is TRBV11-2 and J is TRBJ1-3; TRBD1 matches at 7 bases. Germline V CDR1 and CDR2: SGHAT, FQNNGV. Trimming removed 3 bases from V and 0 bases from J; junction bases left unmatched: 2. This CDR3 has 15 amino acids. The DNA of the CDR3 is TGTGCCAGCAGCTTGGGACAGTACTCTGGAAACACCATATATTTT. Amino acids: CASSLGQYSGNTIYF.

The V and J genes are TRBV4-3 and TRBJ1-2; D gene uncertain. The germline V gene encodes CDR1 LGHNA and CDR2 YSLEER. The CDR3 has 14 residues. Between the trimmed V and J ends, which lost 3 bases and 3 bases, there was a span of 11 bases. The CDR3 nucleotides are TGCGCCAGCAGCCAGAGGGTGTTTGACTATGGCTACACCTTC. This translates into CASSQRVFDYGYTF.

In nucleotides, the CDR3 is TGCAGTGGTCAAGTGGAGGACACGCAGTATTTT. Its protein product is CSGQVEDTQYF. This rearrangement joins TRBV20-1 to TRBJ2-3; D may be TRBD2 (5 bases). From germline, CDR1 is DFQATT and CDR2 SNEGSKA (reference sequence). V was shortened by 7 bases and J by 9 bases, with 14 bases between the two germline ends. The CDR3 loop spans 11 amino acids.